This is a list of T cell receptor beta chains from one sample in a study of beta chain bispecific antibodies for T cell cancers. Their specific antigens are unknown. TCRdb redid the calling of the 5' RACE reads with MiXCR, one entry per CDR3 protein. The table has 20,000 to 25,000 distinct CDR3 sequences, 2.6% seen once. The sequenced material came from healthy donor T cells cultured with leukemia cells. The receptors shown here come from a human donor in good health. Some clones in this sample may be carry-over from other donors' samples. CDR3s include the opening cysteine and the closing phenylalanine or tryptophan. A D gene is named only where the DNA matches it firmly. Only some rows state a clone size, as once, few, many or a class for expanded clones.

>TRBV4-2|TRBJ2-2|TRBD2|many
TGTGCCAGCAGCCCTAGACTAGCGTTATGGCCCGGGGAGCTGTTTTTT
CASSPRLALWPGELFF
>TRBV25-1|TRBJ2-7|.|medium-sized
TGTGCCAGCAGTGACCTCCGGGGGCCTAACTCCTACGAGCAGTACTTC
CASSDLRGPNSYEQYF
>TRBV3-1|TRBJ2-1|TRBD1|few
TGTGCCAGCAGCCAAGAAGGGACAGGGGCGCTGGGGCAGTTCTTC
CASSQEGTGALGQFF
>TRBV15|TRBJ2-1|TRBD2|many
TGTGCCACCAGCAGAGATCTGGGGGGGGGCTACAATGAGCAGTTCTTC
CATSRDLGGGYNEQFF
>TRBV11-2|TRBJ2-3|.|many
TGTGCCAGCAGCTTAACAGATACGCAGTATTTT
CASSLTDTQYF
>TRBV12-3/TRBV12-4|TRBJ1-1|.|many
TGTGCCAGCAGTTTAGGGAACACTGAAGCTTTCTTT
CASSLGNTEAFF
>TRBV7-6|TRBJ2-5|.|many
TGTGCCAGCAGCTTAGAGTGGGAGACCCAGTACTTC
CASSLEWETQYF
>TRBV19|TRBJ2-1|.|few
TGTGCCAGTAGTGTCTTCGGTGAGCAGTTCTTC
CASSVFGEQFF
>TRBV7-8|TRBJ2-3|.|many
TGTGCCAGCAGCTTAGGGCAGGGGAACACAGATACGCAGTATTTT
CASSLGQGNTDTQYF
>TRBV3-1|TRBJ1-6|TRBD1|many
TGTGCCAGCCGGGACAGGCCTTCGGCACCCCTCCACTTT
CASRDRPSAPLHF
>TRBV5-1|TRBJ2-7|.|many
TGCGCCAGCAGCTTGCCTACCAGGCTTTACGAGCAGTACTTC
CASSLPTRLYEQYF
>TRBV20-1|TRBJ2-7|.|many
TGCAGTGCTAGAGGGTACGGCGAGCAGTACTTC
CSARGYGEQYF
>TRBV6-6|TRBJ1-3|.|many
TGTGCCAGCTCTGGGGATCTCTCTGGAAACACCATATATTTT
CASSGDLSGNTIYF
>TRBV7-9|TRBJ1-2|TRBD1|many
TGTGCCAGCAGCTTTAGTCCGGGACAGGGGCTGGCGGTCGATGGCTACACCTTC
CASSFSPGQGLAVDGYTF
>TRBV11-2|TRBJ1-2|.|many
TGTGCCAGCAGCTTAACCCGGGACCGAGGGCTCTATGGCTACACCTTC
CASSLTRDRGLYGYTF
>TRBV7-9|TRBJ2-1|.|many
TGTGCCTCAACAGAATACAATGAGCAGTTCTTC
CASTEYNEQFF
>TRBV6-5|TRBJ2-1|TRBD1|few
TGTGCCAGCAGACCCAGACAGGGTGCCTTGCGGAATGAGCAGTTCTTC
CASRPRQGALRNEQFF
>TRBV5-6|TRBJ1-1|.|medium-sized
TGTGCCAGCAGCTTGTTTGTTGAGGTGAACACTGAAGCTTTCTTT
CASSLFVEVNTEAFF
>TRBV5-1|TRBJ2-5|TRBD1|many
TGCGCCAGCAGCCGGGACAGTACCTGGGGCCAAAGCCAAGAGACCCAGTACTTC
CASSRDSTWGQSQETQYF
>TRBV12-2|TRBJ1-5|.|many
TGTGCAAGTCGATCCATCCGGGACAGGGGAAATCAGCCCCAGCATTTT
CASRSIRDRGNQPQHF
>TRBV7-8|TRBJ2-7|.|many
TGTGCCAGCAGCTTCATAGGGGCATACGAGCAGTACTTC
CASSFIGAYEQYF
>TRBV5-6|TRBJ2-1|TRBD2|many
TGTGCCAGCAGCTACTACAGTGGGGGGGGATTCAATGAGCAGTTCTTC
CASSYYSGGGFNEQFF
>TRBV28|TRBJ2-7|.|many
TGTGCCAGCAGTTCTGGACCCACCTTCAACTTC
CASSSGPTFNF
>TRBV6-5|TRBJ2-5|.|many
TGTGCCAGCAGCCCAAGGAGTCAAGAGACCCAGTACTTC
CASSPRSQETQYF
>TRBV5-5|TRBJ2-3|TRBD2|.
TGTGCCAGCAGCCGCCATAGCGGGGGGTTCACAGATACGCAGTATTTT
CASSRHSGGFTDTQYF
>TRBV19|TRBJ1-1|TRBD1|many
TGTGCCAGTGCCTCGGGGACAGGGAACATGAACACTGAAGCTTTCTTT
CASASGTGNMNTEAFF
>TRBV5-1|TRBJ2-7|.|many
TGCGCCAGCAGCTTTGGACGTGGGAACTACGAGCAGTACTTC
CASSFGRGNYEQYF
>TRBV13|TRBJ1-2|.|many
TGTGCCAGCAGCTTAGAAGCCGCGGCGGGCTACACCTTC
CASSLEAAAGYTF
>TRBV29-1|TRBJ2-7|.|many
TGCAGCTTTTCCTCCCAGATTGAAGAGCAGTACTTC
CSFSSQIEEQYF
>TRBV9|TRBJ2-1|.|many
TGTGCCAGCAGCGGCCCAGAGGGTCTGCAGTTCTTC
CASSGPEGLQFF
>TRBV5-4|TRBJ1-2|.|few
TGTGCCAGCAGCTTGGAGGTGGGCACTGGCTACACCTTC
CASSLEVGTGYTF
>TRBV18|TRBJ1-1|TRBD1|many
TGTGCCAGCTCACCGCAACTCGGGACAGCCCAGAACACTGAAGCTTTCTTT
CASSPQLGTAQNTEAFF
>TRBV4-2|TRBJ1-2|TRBD1|many
TGTGCCAGCAGCCAAGACGGGACAGGGATCGTGGATGGCTACACCTTC
CASSQDGTGIVDGYTF
>TRBV15|TRBJ2-7|.|.
TGTGCCACCAGCAGAGTGTTGGTAGGGAACGAGCAGTACTTC
CATSRVLVGNEQYF
>TRBV20-1|TRBJ2-7|TRBD2|many
TGCAGTGCTTATACCGGGACTAGCTACGAGCAGTACTTC
CSAYTGTSYEQYF
>TRBV7-3|TRBJ2-5|.|few
TGTGCCAGCAGCCGACCGGGGGATCAAGAGACCCAGTACTTC
CASSRPGDQETQYF
>TRBV5-1|TRBJ2-6|.|medium-sized
TGCGCCAGCAGCTTGGGTTACCAAGACGTCCTGACTTTC
CASSLGYQDVLTF
>TRBV2|TRBJ2-1|TRBD1|.
TGTGCCAGCATACAGGGGATAGGAACCTACAATGAGCAGTTCTTC
CASIQGIGTYNEQFF
>TRBV5-1|TRBJ2-1|TRBD1|many
TGCGCCAGCAGCTTGATTTCAGGGGGCCATGAGCAGTTCTTC
CASSLISGGHEQFF
>TRBV19|TRBJ1-6|TRBD1|many
TGTGCCAGTAGCAGGACATCCGGGACAGGGAATTCCTATAATTCACCCCTCCACTTT
CASSRTSGTGNSYNSPLHF
>TRBV19|TRBJ2-6|.|few
TGTGCCAGTAGCGACAGGAGCCTCTCTGGGGCCAACGTCCTGACTTTC
CASSDRSLSGANVLTF
>TRBV7-2|TRBJ2-5|.|many
TGTGCCAGCAGCTCCGGACTCGGGCCTTTAGAGACCCAGTACTTC
CASSSGLGPLETQYF
>TRBV5-1|TRBJ2-1|.|many
TGCGCCAGCAGCTTGGGTGCAGTCAGCTCCTACAATGAGCAGTTCTTC
CASSLGAVSSYNEQFF
>TRBV5-6|TRBJ2-1|.|many
TGTGCCAGCAGCCCTCATGTCGGCAATGAGCAGTTCTTC
CASSPHVGNEQFF
>TRBV2|TRBJ1-5|.|many
TGTGCCAGCAGTGCTGGGTATTGGGCAGCTAAAAATCAGCCCCAGCATTTT
CASSAGYWAAKNQPQHF
>TRBV28|TRBJ2-3|.|many
TGTGCCAGCATTTCAACAGATGGAAATACGCAGTATTTT
CASISTDGNTQYF
>TRBV20-1|TRBJ1-4|TRBD1|many
TGCAGTGCGGAGAATACAGGGGCGGAGGAAAAACTGTTTTTT
CSAENTGAEEKLFF
>TRBV11-2|TRBJ1-3|.|many
TGTGCCAGCAGCTTAGGGTGGCCTGGAAACACCATATATTTT
CASSLGWPGNTIYF
>TRBV29-1|TRBJ2-7|.|many
TGCAGCGTTGGGGGGCTTTTGGAGGGTAGCCCACCCTACGAGCAGTACTTC
CSVGGLLEGSPPYEQYF
>TRBV27|TRBJ1-5|.|few
TGTGCCAGCAGGGAGGGGATAAAGGTTAACCAGCCCCAGCATTTT
CASREGIKVNQPQHF
>TRBV4-1|TRBJ1-5|TRBD1|many
TGCGCCAGCAGCCAAGAGGGACAGGGGCTGGGTCAGCCCCAGCATTTT
CASSQEGQGLGQPQHF
>TRBV20-1|TRBJ1-1|TRBD1|many
TGCAGTGCTACACGAGAGGGGGCCCTAGGAACTGAAGCTTTCTTT
CSATREGALGTEAFF
>TRBV5-5|TRBJ2-7|.|many
TGTGCCAGCAGCTTAAGAGACCCGGCCTATACGGAGCAGTACTTC
CASSLRDPAYTEQYF
>TRBV12-3/TRBV12-4|TRBJ1-1|.|many
TGTGCCAGCAGCCAGGGGCCACCCACTGAAGCTTTCTTT
CASSQGPPTEAFF